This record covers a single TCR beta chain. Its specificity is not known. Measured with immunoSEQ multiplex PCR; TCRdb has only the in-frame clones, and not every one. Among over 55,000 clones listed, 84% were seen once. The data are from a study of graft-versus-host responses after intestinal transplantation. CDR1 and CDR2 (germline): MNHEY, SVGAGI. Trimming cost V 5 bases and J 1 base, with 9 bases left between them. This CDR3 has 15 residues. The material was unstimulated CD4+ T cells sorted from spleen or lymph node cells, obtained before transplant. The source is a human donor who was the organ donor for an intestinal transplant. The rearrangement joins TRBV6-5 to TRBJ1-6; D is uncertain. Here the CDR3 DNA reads TGTGCCAGCAGTCCCCCGGGTTCCTATAATTCACCCCTCCACTTT. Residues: CASSPPGSYNSPLHF.